This T cell receptor (beta chain) came from a study of identical twins. As concerns this clonotype: Its antigen remains unknown.

Between the trimmed V and J ends, which lost 3 bases and 0 bases, there was a span of 12 bases. Germline loops: CDR1 SEHNR, CDR2 FQNEAQ (reference sequence). CDR3 size: 16 residues. cDNA carried unique molecular identifiers, and a universal primer site was added by template switching. Via MiXCR, TCRdb re-called the 5' RACE reads, giving one row per CDR3 protein. Of fewer than 900,000 distinct CDR3 sequences listed, approximately 18% are singletons. Study-wide points: Within beta out-of-frame sequences, the excess sharing observed between twins was weaker. Fewer insertions marked abundant cord blood beta clonotypes; young adult naive trended weakly, memory not at all.

The same sample was also used in a study of T cells expressing NK-cell markers. From that paper: Sorted CD3+CD56+NKG2C+, CD3+CD56+NKG2C- and CD3+CD56-NKG2C+ T cells supplied TCR beta repertoires.

The specimen was PBMCs. The source of this sequence is a woman under 30 in good health. This chain connects TRBV7-9 to TRBJ2-1, with a tentative D call TRBD2 (5 bases). The CDR3 reads CASSLARGASYNEQFF. The CDR3 DNA sequence: TGTGCCAGCAGCTTGGCTCGGGGTGCCTCCTACAATGAGCAGTTCTTC.